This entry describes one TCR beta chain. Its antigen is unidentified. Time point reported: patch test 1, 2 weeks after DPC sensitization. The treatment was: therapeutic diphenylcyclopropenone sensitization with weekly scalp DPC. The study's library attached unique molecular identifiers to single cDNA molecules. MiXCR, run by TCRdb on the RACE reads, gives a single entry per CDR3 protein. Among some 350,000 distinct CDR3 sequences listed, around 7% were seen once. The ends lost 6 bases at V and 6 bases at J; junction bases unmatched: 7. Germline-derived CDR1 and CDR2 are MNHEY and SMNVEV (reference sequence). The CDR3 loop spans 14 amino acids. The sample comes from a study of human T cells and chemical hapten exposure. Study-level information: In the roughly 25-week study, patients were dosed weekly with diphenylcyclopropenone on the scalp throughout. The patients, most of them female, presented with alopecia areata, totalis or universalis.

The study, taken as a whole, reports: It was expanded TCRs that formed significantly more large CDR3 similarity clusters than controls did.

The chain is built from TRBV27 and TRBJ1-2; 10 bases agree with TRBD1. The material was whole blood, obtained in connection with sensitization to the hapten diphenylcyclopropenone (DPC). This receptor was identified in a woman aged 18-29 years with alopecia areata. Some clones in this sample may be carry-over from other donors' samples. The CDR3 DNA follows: TGTGCCAGCAGGGGACAGGGGTGGTTGGATGGCTACACCTTC. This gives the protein CASRGQGWLDGYTF.